This TCR beta chain was profiled in a study of blood T cell repertoires in COVID-19 (dated by TCRdb to the early 2020s). Regarding the complete study: The collaborator samples originated in the United States, Italy and Spain and spanned the acute and convalescent phases of COVID-19. The prospective study material was composed of cDNA or gDNA derived from T cells, B-cell-depleted T cells, or PBMCs. Where available, HLA class I and class II types were obtained from metadata supplied by the sample provider rather than from assay-based typing. The repertoires were made available in a free public database intended to serve as a resource for research on the immune response to SARS-CoV-2. Deeply sampled blood TCRbeta repertoires from subjects exposed to, actively infected with, or recovered from COVID-19 were included in the dataset. A de-identified subject ID, COVID-19 status, age in years and sex were almost always included in the sample metadata. The samples were drawn from the first 160 participants of the ongoing ImmuneRACE study and from over 950 subjects provided by 6 global collaborators.

In the prospective study, participants were about 18 to 95 years old, resided in approximately 22 geographic areas of the United States, and were enrolled through a virtual design. In the prospective study, participants were assigned to cohorts based on the clinical history participants reported in a screening survey and a study questionnaire. Recovered participants in ImmuneRACE Cohort 3 were defined by two consecutive negative NP/OP PCR tests, clearance by a healthcare professional, or resolution of symptoms. In the prospective study, whole blood, serum and a nasopharyngeal or oropharyngeal swab were collected from each participant by mobile phlebotomists. Participants in the prospective study had the option to provide additional blood draws and questionnaires over a 2-month period. Prospective study blood samples were shipped either frozen or at room temperature before DNA extraction. The CDR3 numbers 13 residues from cysteine through phenylalanine. Only the CDR3 region is kept as DNA, spanning 39 bases read in frame from base 1. The germline V end is reduced by 4 bases and the J end by 3 bases; junction bases left unmatched: 3. The germline V gene encodes CDR1 SGHRS and CDR2 YFSETQ.

The paper as a whole reports these results and caveats: The quantity of clinical and demographic metadata differed by source and by participant and was supplied without curation.

To note about this clone: Its antigen specificity is not known. The sample holds no much larger clone one base away, and base qualities are not on file.

TCRbeta CDR3 regions were amplified from genomic DNA using the immunoSEQ Assay, a bias-controlled multiplex PCR. The paper's data handling went like this. Nucleated cell counts per sample were estimated from amplification of reference gene primers within the assay. To quantify the absolute abundance of each unique TCRbeta CDR3 rearrangement, sequence reads were collapsed and filtered. For each sample, productive Simpson clonality was calculated as the square root of Simpson's diversity index across productive rearrangements. TCRdb re-hosts the immuneACCESS table, in-frame sequences only. Its copies lack some clones; in the studies checked, an unresolved V gene accounts for under half of them, and the cause for the rest is not known. V, J and clone size reflect that table, while D and trimming were determined from the DNA. Present in this sample are over 200,000 clones, 75% to 90% of which were seen just once. The ten top clones hold approximately 9% of the sample.

The sequence joins TRBV5-1 to TRBJ1-2, and TRBD1 matches 7 of the central bases. The source of this sequence is a man between 35 and 55 years old who had recovered from COVID-19. Sequencing used PBMCs or T cells enriched from blood (not recorded which). The CDR3 sequence is CASSDRVDYGYTF. The DNA sequence follows: TGCGCCAGCAGCGACAGGGTGGACTATGGCTACACCTTC. Outside the CDR3, residues come from the reference TRBV5-1 and TRBJ1-2 proteins, so the full variable domain is: KAGVTQTPRYLIKTRGQQVTLSCSPISGHRSVSWYQQTPGQGLQFLFEYFSETQRNKGNFPGRFSGRQFSNSRSEMNVSTLELGDSALYLCASSDRVDYGYTFGSGTRLTVV.